These 31 T cell receptor gamma chains were all obtained from the same sample, sequenced in a study of gamma-delta chains in newborns, infants, children (dated by TCRdb to between 2018 and 2020). Data came from an Illumina MiSeq. TCRdb reran clone calling on the public reads with CATT; rows sharing one DNA sequence were then combined. The sample table shows around 800 gamma-chain clones, and approximately 50% are seen once. About 20% of the sample belongs to the ten largest clones. The sample comprised blood. Receptors originate from a child who was a newborn, infant or young child, either healthy, febrile or measles-vaccinated (not recorded which).

For this clone: The same CDR3 is also encoded by other DNA sequences in this sample. V is TRGV4 and J is TRGJ1 or TRGJ2. The J gene, absent from TCRdb, was called here by matching the DNA to germline. Germline-derived CDR1 and CDR2 are EGSTGY and YDSYTSSV. V was pared by 1 base and J by 1 base, with 1 base of the junction left unmatched. The CDR3 totals 13 residues. The CDR3 loop reads CATWDGNYYKKLF. The CDR3, as DNA: TGTGCCACCTGGGATGGAAATTATTATAAGAAACTCTTT.

This clone has only a few counts. The same CDR3 arises from other DNA sequences in this sample as well. DNA of the CDR3: TGTGCCTTGTGGGAGGGAAGAGAGTTGGGCAAAAAAATCAAGGTATTT. Amino acid sequence: CALWEGRELGKKIKVF. This chain uses TRGV9 with TRGJP. Since TCRdb gives no J gene, matching the DNA to germline was used here to assign it. V trimming: 2 bases; J trimming: 6 bases; junction bases outside the gene matches: 4. Germline values: CDR1 GITISATS, CDR2 ISYDGTV (reference sequence). The CDR3 length is 16 residues.

Note on this clone: Sequence at one end of the junction differs from germline and may be a read error. The chain employs TRGV5 and TRGJ1 or TRGJ2. The J gene, left out of TCRdb, was set here by checking the DNA against germline. The CDR3 has 14 amino acids. The germline gives CDR1 VINAFY, CDR2 YDVSNSKD. In nucleotides, the CDR3 is TGTGCCAACTGGGACAGGCATTTCTATTATAAGAAACTCTTT. It is translated as CANWDRHFYYKKLF.

This clone showed up just a few times. The rearrangement uses TRGV9 and TRGJP. The J gene, not given by TCRdb, was assigned here from a germline match of the nucleotide sequence. The CDR3 has 17 residues. From germline, CDR1 is GITISATS and CDR2 ISYDGTV (reference sequence). The V and J ends lost 2 bases and 4 bases, in that order; junction bases with no gene match: 5. This CDR3 is CALWEARQELGKKIKVF. The CDR3 region has the DNA TGTGCCTTGTGGGAGGCGAGACAAGAGTTGGGCAAAAAAATCAAGGTATTT.

As for this clone: Other DNA variants within this sample encode the same CDR3. J is TRGJ1 or TRGJ2 and V is TRGV4. The J gene is not listed in TCRdb, so it was assigned here from a DNA match to germline. The CDR3 runs 11 residues. Germline V CDR1 and CDR2: EGSTGY, YDSYTSSV. J gave up 5 bases and V 2 bases, and 0 bases lay outside the gene matches. The CDR3 spells CATWDDYKKLF. The DNA of the CDR3 is TGTGCCACCTGGGATGATTATAAGAAACTCTTT.

This clone was detected a few times. Other DNA sequences of this sample code for an identical CDR3. CDR3 DNA: TGTGCCTTGTGGGAGGTGCGATATAAGAAACTCTTT. Translated, it gives CALWEVRYKKLF. V and J are TRGV9 and TRGJ1 or TRGJ2. The J gene was not available in TCRdb and was assigned here by matching the DNA to germline segments. The length of the CDR3 is 12 residues. Germline CDR1 GITISATS, CDR2 ISYDGTV (reference sequence). J lost 7 bases, V lost 0 bases, and 3 bases had no gene match.

The V gene is given as TRGV5, and no J gene call is available. The CDR3 loop spans 11 amino acids. CDR1 and CDR2 from the germline V gene are VINAFY and YDVSNSKD. CDR3 sequence (DNA): TGTGCCACCTGGGACAGGCTTGAGGAACTCTTT. Amino acids: CATWDRLEELF.

This clone showed up just once. The chain uses TRGV8 and TRGJ1 or TRGJ2. No J gene was available from TCRdb, and it was assigned here by a germline match of the DNA. CDR3 size: 12 residues. The junction had 0 bases not matched to a gene; V was cut back by 2 bases and J by 2 bases. The V gene's germline CDR1 is VENAVY and CDR2 YDSYNSRV. The CDR3 spells CATWDNYYKKLF. Here the CDR3 DNA reads TGTGCCACCTGGGATAATTATTATAAGAAACTCTTT.

As to this clone: Other DNA sequences of this sample code for an identical CDR3. V and J are TRGV9 and TRGJP. Here the J gene came from matching the DNA to germline, since TCRdb omits it. This CDR3 spans 17 amino acids. With V trimmed by 0 bases and J by 6 bases, 5 bases remained unmatched. CDR1 is GITISATS, CDR2 ISYDGTV, per germline (reference sequence). The chain's CDR3 is CALWEVLRELGKKIKVF. The CDR3 DNA follows: TGTGCCTTGTGGGAGGTGCTCCGAGAGTTGGGCAAAAAAATCAAGGTATTT.

Points on this clone: The sample contains more than one DNA sequence encoding this CDR3. The CDR3, as DNA: TGTGCCTTGTGGGAGGTGCGGGGAGAGTTGGGCAAAAAAATCAAGGTATTT. It specifies CALWEVRGELGKKIKVF. The gene calls are TRGV9 and TRGJP. TCRdb is silent on the J gene; assignment here came from matching the DNA to germline. Per the germline V gene, CDR1 is GITISATS and CDR2 is ISYDGTV (reference sequence). The junction had 5 bases not matched to a gene; V was cut back by 0 bases and J by 6 bases. The CDR3 covers 17 residues.

This clone came up a few times. At the DNA level, this CDR3 is encoded by other sequences in the same sample as well. The chain uses TRGV9 and TRGJP. The J gene was missing in TCRdb and was found by matching the end of the DNA to germline. In germline, CDR1 is GITISATS, CDR2 ISYDGTV (reference sequence). The CDR3 is 16 amino acids. After removal of 0 bases from V and 7 bases from J, the junction contained 3 bases not matched to a gene. The CDR3 is CALWEVGELGKKIKVF. The CDR3 nucleotides are TGTGCCTTGTGGGAGGTGGGGGAGTTGGGCAAAAAAATCAAGGTATTT.

This clone is categorized as large. The V gene is TRGV5, the J gene TRGJ1 or TRGJ2. The J gene was not available in TCRdb and was assigned here by matching the DNA to germline segments. This CDR3 has 13 amino acids. J gave up 6 bases and V 0 bases, and 5 bases lay outside the gene matches. Germline-derived CDR1 and CDR2 are VINAFY and YDVSNSKD. The CDR3 is CATWDRRGYKKLF. In DNA, the CDR3 is TGTGCCACCTGGGACAGGCGGGGTTATAAGAAACTCTTT.

As regards this clone: At one boundary the junction diverges from the germline segment, which might be a read error. The gene calls are TRGV9 and TRGJP. Here the J gene was assigned by germline matching of the DNA, as TCRdb has none. The length of the CDR3 is 11 residues. Germline CDR1 reads GITISATS; CDR2 reads ISYDGTV (reference sequence). CDR3 region: CASWAKKIKVF. The DNA for the CDR3 is TGCGCGAGTTGGGCAAAAAAAATCAAGGTATTT.

By share, this clone counts as hyperexpanded (1% or more). The CDR3 sequence: CALWEVQELGKKIKVF. The CDR3 DNA follows: TGTGCCTTGTGGGAGGTGCAAGAGTTGGGCAAAAAAATCAAGGTATTT. The chain links TRGV9 to TRGJP. This CDR3 contains 16 residues. The V and J ends lost 0 bases and 4 bases, in that order; junction bases with no gene match: 0. The germline CDR1 and CDR2 sequences are GITISATS and ISYDGTV (reference sequence).

V usage is TRGV3 and J usage is TRGJ1 or TRGJ2. The J gene, absent from TCRdb, was called here by matching the DNA to germline. The germline V gene encodes CDR1 VTNTFY and CDR2 YDVSTARD (reference sequence). CDR3 length: 12 residues. The J segment lost 8 bases and the V segment lost 0 bases, leaving 4 bases of the junction unmatched. The CDR3 sequence is CATWDRQNKKLF. DNA for the CDR3: TGTGCCACCTGGGACAGGCAGAATAAGAAACTCTTT.

The chain uses TRGV3 and TRGJP2. The J gene comes from matching the DNA to germline here; TCRdb lacks it. This CDR3 comprises 13 residues. Trimming at V came to 4 bases and at J to 3 bases, leaving 2 bases not matched to a gene. Germline values: CDR1 VTNTFY, CDR2 YDVSTARD (reference sequence). This chain's CDR3 is CATWERSDWIKTF. CDR3 sequence (DNA): TGTGCCACCTGGGAACGTAGTGATTGGATCAAGACGTTT.

J is TRGJ1 or TRGJ2 and V is TRGV9. The J gene, missing from TCRdb, was assigned here through DNA to germline matching. This CDR3 has 14 residues. Germline V CDR1 and CDR2: GITISATS, ISYDGTV (reference sequence). After removal of 3 bases from V and 3 bases from J, the junction contained 8 bases not matched to a gene. As DNA, the CDR3 is TGTGCCTTGTGGGAGCCTAGACCTTATTATAAGAAACTCTTT. This codes for CALWEPRPYYKKLF.

The assigned J gene is TRGJ1 or TRGJ2, but the V gene is uncalled. The CDR3 covers 13 residues. The CDR3 region is CATWDENYYKKLF. The CDR3 DNA reads TGTGCCACCTGGGATGAGAACTATTATAAGAAACTCTTT.

The V gene is TRGV2, the J gene TRGJ1 or TRGJ2. Here the J gene came from matching the DNA to germline, since TCRdb omits it. This CDR3 has 13 residues. V shed 2 bases, J shed 0 bases, and the junction held 1 base outside the gene matches. Germline V gene data show CDR1 as EGSNGY and CDR2 as YDSYNSKV. This CDR3 is CATWDANYYKKLF. DNA of the CDR3: TGTGCCACCTGGGACGCGAATTATTATAAGAAACTCTTT.

The table lists this clone with a few counts. One base separates it from a far larger clone, so it is likely a read error. The chain is built from TRGV9 and TRGJP. In germline, CDR1 is GITISATS, CDR2 ISYDGTV (reference sequence). The CDR3 contains 16 residues. The CDR3 nucleotides read TGTGCCTTGTGGGAGGTGCAAGAGTTGGGCGAAAAAATCAAGGTATTT. It yields the protein CALWEVQELGEKIKVF.

This clone counts as large. A read error may explain this, as a much larger clone is one base away. The V and J genes are TRGV9 and TRGJP. CDR1 GITISATS and CDR2 ISYDGTV come from the germline V gene (reference sequence). The length of the CDR3 is 16 residues. V gave up 0 bases and J gave up 7 bases; unmatched junction bases: 3. The CDR3 is CALWEVHELGKKIKVF. In DNA form, the CDR3 reads TGTGCCTTGTGGGAGGTGCACGAGTTGGGCAAAAAAATCAAGGTATTT.

The CDR3 sequence is CATWDRQRYKKLF. In nucleotides, the CDR3 is TGTGCCACCTGGGACAGGCAACGCTATAAGAAACTCTTT. The chain links TRGV5 to TRGJ1 or TRGJ2. TCRdb offers no J gene call, so here the DNA was matched to germline to obtain one. The CDR3 length is 13 residues. The V gene's germline CDR1 is VINAFY and CDR2 YDVSNSKD. V lost 0 bases, J lost 7 bases, and 6 bases stayed unmatched.

V gene TRGV9 combines with J gene TRGJP. Matching the DNA to germline supplied the J gene, which TCRdb does not give. Per germline, CDR1 GITISATS and CDR2 ISYDGTV (reference sequence). The CDR3 loop spans 18 amino acids. With V trimmed by 2 bases and J by 6 bases, 10 bases remained unmatched. This CDR3 reads CALWEASGGELGKKIKVF. The CDR3 bases are TGTGCCTTGTGGGAGGCTTCCGGAGGAGAGTTGGGCAAAAAAATCAAGGTATTT.

This chain links TRGV9 with TRGJ1 or TRGJ2. The V gene end was trimmed by 1 base and the J gene end by 5 bases; junction bases not matched to a gene: 2. The germline CDR1 and CDR2 sequences are GITISATS and ISYDGTV (reference sequence). The CDR3 runs to 12 residues. The chain's CDR3 is CALWEVNYKKLF. As DNA, the CDR3 is TGTGCCTTGTGGGAGGTTAATTATAAGAAACTCTTT.

As for this clone: Other nucleotide sequences in the sample specify the same CDR3. The chain uses TRGV9 and TRGJP. Matching the DNA to germline supplied the J gene, which TCRdb does not give. With 4 bases clipped from V and 6 bases from J, the junction kept 3 bases outside the gene matches. The germline CDR1 and CDR2 sequences are GITISATS and ISYDGTV (reference sequence). CDR3 length: 15 amino acids. The CDR3 loop is CALWERELGKKIKVF. For the CDR3, the DNA is TGTGCCTTGTGGGAACGAGAGTTGGGCAAAAAAATCAAGGTATTT.

The rearrangement uses TRGV4 and TRGJ1 or TRGJ2. There are 14 residues in the CDR3. The J segment lost 3 bases and the V segment lost 4 bases, leaving 9 bases of the junction unmatched. The germline V gene encodes CDR1 EGSTGY and CDR2 YDSYTSSV. CDR3 protein: CATWDLLSYYKKLF. The CDR3 DNA sequence: TGTGCCACCTGGGACCTTCTGTCTTATTATAAGAAACTCTTT.

The chain links TRGV3 to TRGJ1 or TRGJ2. Germline matching of the DNA provided the J gene here, since TCRdb leaves it blank. Germline values: CDR1 VTNTFY, CDR2 YDVSTARD (reference sequence). J lost 3 bases, V lost 5 bases, and 4 bases had no gene match. There are 12 residues in the CDR3. CDR3 sequence (DNA): TGTGCCACCTGGGCGGCTTATTATAAGAAACTCTTT. Encoded protein: CATWAAYYKKLF.

By share, this clone counts as large (0.1 to 1%). Within the sample, other DNA sequences also encode this same CDR3. V is TRGV9 and J is TRGJP. TCRdb gives no J gene; it was assigned here by matching the DNA to germline. The CDR3 consists of 16 residues. V dropped 0 bases and J dropped 7; count of bases not matched to a gene: 3. From germline, CDR1 is GITISATS and CDR2 ISYDGTV (reference sequence). CDR3 region: CALWEVLELGKKIKVF. The CDR3 DNA sequence: TGTGCCTTGTGGGAGGTGCTTGAGTTGGGCAAAAAAATCAAGGTATTT.

The V and J genes are TRGV4 and TRGJ1 or TRGJ2. TCRdb leaves out the J gene; it was filled in here by matching the DNA to germline. The CDR3 is 10 amino acids. Germline V lookup: CDR1 EGSTGY, CDR2 YDSYTSSV. The J segment lost 10 bases and the V segment lost 0 bases, leaving 0 bases of the junction unmatched. DNA of the CDR3: TGTGCCACCTGGGATGGGAAGAAACTCTTT. Its translation is CATWDGKKLF.

The chain is built from TRGV9 and TRGJP. The J gene, left out of TCRdb, was set here by checking the DNA against germline. V shed 4 bases, J shed 3 bases, and the junction held 3 bases outside the gene matches. The CDR3 loop spans 16 amino acids. CDR1 GITISATS and CDR2 ISYDGTV come from the germline V gene (reference sequence). CDR3 nucleotides: TGTGCCTTGTGGGACTTGCAAGAGTTGGGCAAAAAAATCAAGGTATTT. Encoded protein: CALWDLQELGKKIKVF.

This clone has a handful of counts. Other DNA sequences in this sample translate to the same CDR3. The chain employs TRGV8 and TRGJP1. No J gene was available from TCRdb, and it was assigned here by a germline match of the DNA. CDR1 and CDR2 (germline): VENAVY, YDSYNSRV. The V segment lost 4 bases and the J segment 4 bases; nucleotides outside the gene matches: 0. There are 12 residues in the CDR3. CDR3 protein: CATWDTGWFKIF. The CDR3, as DNA: TGTGCCACCTGGGACACTGGTTGGTTCAAGATATTT.